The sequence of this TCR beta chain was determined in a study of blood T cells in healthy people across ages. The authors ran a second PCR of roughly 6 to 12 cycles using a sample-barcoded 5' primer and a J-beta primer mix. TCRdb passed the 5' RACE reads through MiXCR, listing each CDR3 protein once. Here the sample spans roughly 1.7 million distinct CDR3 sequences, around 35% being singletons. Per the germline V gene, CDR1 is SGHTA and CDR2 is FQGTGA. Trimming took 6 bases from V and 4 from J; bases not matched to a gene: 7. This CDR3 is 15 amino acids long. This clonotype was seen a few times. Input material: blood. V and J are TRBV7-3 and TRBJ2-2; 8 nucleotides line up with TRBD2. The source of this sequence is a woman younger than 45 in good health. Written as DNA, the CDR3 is TGTGCCAGCAGGTCGGGGGGGCCAGGCACCGGGGAGCTGTTTTTT. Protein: CASRSGGPGTGELFF.